Listed below are T cell receptor beta chains from one sample, sequenced in a study of breast tumors, draining lymph nodes, adjacent tissues. Each CDR3 protein is one row after TCRdb ran MiXCR on the multiplex PCR reads. The sample has about 300,000 distinct CDR3 sequences, around 31% seen once; the top ten hold more than 0.95%. Sequencing was done on a sample of axillary lymph node tissue. The receptors come from a female donor with breast cancer. Some clones in this sample may be carry-over from other donors' samples. Each CDR3 is given with its conserved first and last residue. Fields, in order: D gene, V gene, J gene, clone size, CDR3 protein, CDR3 DNA. A D gene is named only where the DNA matches it firmly. Clone size is not always given. Where it is, it says once, few, many or a class for expanded clones.

>NA|TRBV13|TRBJ2-4|NA
CASSPGPLGAKNIQYF
TGTGCCAGCAGCCCGGGGCCCCTGGGAGCCAAAAACATTCAGTACTTC
>NA|TRBV20-1|TRBJ1-5|many
CSASGREVRYSNQPQHF
TGCAGTGCTAGTGGCCGGGAAGTTCGGTATAGCAATCAGCCCCAGCATTTT
>NA|TRBV20-1|TRBJ2-7|many
CSASEAGLANYEQYF
TGCAGTGCTAGTGAGGCCGGGCTAGCGAACTACGAGCAGTACTTC
>NA|TRBV11-3|TRBJ1-1|few
CASSLEGGTEAFF
TGTGCCAGCAGCTTAGAAGGGGGCACTGAAGCTTTCTTT
>TRBD2|TRBV5-1|TRBJ2-5|NA
CASSGAGEETQYF
TGTGCCAGCAGCGGGGCGGGAGAAGAGACCCAGTACTTC
>TRBD1|TRBV18|TRBJ2-3|NA
CASSPPVPGQGSSEDTQYF
TGTGCCAGCTCACCACCCGTCCCGGGACAGGGTTCCAGCGAAGATACGCAGTATTTT
>TRBD1|TRBV28|TRBJ1-2|few
CASSLPPGTGNGYTF
TGTGCCAGCAGCTTGCCCCCCGGGACAGGGAATGGCTACACCTTC
>TRBD1|TRBV6-2/TRBV6-3|TRBJ1-2|few
CASSYTTGTGYGYTF
TGTGCCAGCAGTTACACCACCGGGACAGGCTATGGCTACACCTTC
>NA|TRBV28|TRBJ1-5|NA
CASSPTTGKLNQPQHF
TGTGCCAGCAGTCCAACTACAGGGAAACTGAATCAGCCCCAGCATTTT
>NA|TRBV24-1|TRBJ2-7|NA
CATSDHRVPYEQYF
TGTGCCACCAGTGATCACAGGGTCCCCTACGAGCAGTACTTC
>TRBD1|TRBV5-1|TRBJ1-6|NA
CASSGGQGRNSPLHF
TGCGCCAGCAGCGGAGGACAGGGAAGGAATTCACCCCTCCACTTT
>NA|TRBV4-3|TRBJ2-1|NA
CASSQAGAKGDEQFF
TGCGCCAGCAGCCAGGCCGGGGCCAAGGGCGATGAGCAGTTCTTC
>TRBD1|TRBV7-3|TRBJ2-3|NA
CASSLRRTGLALTHTQYF
TGTGCCAGCAGCTTAAGAAGGACAGGGCTTGCTCTCACACATACGCAGTATTTT
>NA|TRBV13|TRBJ2-1|NA
CASSPPSPSEQFF
TGTGCCAGCAGCCCCCCTAGCCCCTCTGAGCAGTTCTTC
>NA|TRBV10-3|TRBJ2-3|few
CAIGLTTDTQYF
TGTGCCATCGGGCTAACTACAGATACGCAGTATTTT
>NA|TRBV12-3/TRBV12-4|TRBJ2-7|many
CASSFQSSYEQYF
TGTGCCAGCAGTTTTCAGAGCTCCTACGAGCAGTACTTC
>TRBD2|TRBV2|TRBJ2-1|many
CARGLAGEQFF
TGTGCCAGGGGACTAGCGGGTGAGCAGTTCTTC
>TRBD2|TRBV10-3|TRBJ2-7|many
CAISRSGDSYEQYF
TGTGCCATCAGCCGTAGCGGGGACTCCTACGAGCAGTACTTC
>NA|TRBV9|TRBJ2-3|NA
CASSVADGASTQYF
TGTGCCAGCAGCGTAGCGGACGGAGCCTCCACGCAGTATTTT
>NA|TRBV2|TRBJ2-3|NA
CASISDRNTGDTQYF
TGTGCCAGCATTTCGGACAGAAACACCGGAGATACGCAGTATTTT
>NA|TRBV20-1|TRBJ2-5|many
CSAAPSSETQYF
TGCAGTGCTGCCCCGTCTTCAGAGACCCAGTACTTC
>NA|TRBV19|TRBJ1-5|many
CASNGVGNQPQHF
TGTGCCAGTAATGGGGTGGGCAATCAGCCCCAGCATTTT
>TRBD1|TRBV19|TRBJ2-3|NA
CASTAGQGRTDTQYF
TGTGCCAGCACCGCCGGACAGGGGAGGACAGATACGCAGTATTTT
>TRBD1|TRBV20-1|TRBJ2-4|few
CSAGLRGIPPNIQYF
TGCAGTGCTGGACTCAGGGGGATTCCCCCCAACATTCAGTACTTC
>NA|TRBV25-1|TRBJ1-1|NA
CASSEYGAPGSEALF
TGTGCCAGCAGTGAATATGGTGCACCCGGAAGTGAAGCTCTCTTT
>TRBD2|TRBV7-8|TRBJ2-2|many
CASGGGRDGELFF
TGTGCCAGCGGGGGGGGGAGGGACGGGGAGCTGTTTTTT
>NA|TRBV28|TRBJ2-5|many
CASSSVETQYF
TGTGCCAGCAGTTCAGTAGAGACCCAGTACTTC
>NA|TRBV20-1|TRBJ1-3|many
CSARVNSGNTIYF
TGCAGTGCTAGAGTCAACTCTGGAAACACCATATATTTT
>NA|TRBV7-9|TRBJ1-6|NA
CASSFHDLRASNSPLHF
TGTGCCAGCAGCTTTCACGACCTCAGGGCCTCTAATTCACCCCTCCACTTT
>NA|TRBV10-3|TRBJ2-5|many
CAISEGIGGETQYF
TGTGCCATCAGTGAGGGGATCGGGGGAGAGACCCAGTACTTC
>TRBD1|TRBV5-8|TRBJ1-5|many
CASSYRQGASGQPQHF
TGTGCCAGCAGCTACAGACAGGGGGCGTCGGGACAGCCCCAGCATTTT
>NA|TRBV12-3/TRBV12-4|TRBJ2-7|many
CASSPQGRYEQYF
TGTGCCAGCAGCCCCCAGGGGCGCTACGAGCAGTACTTC
>NA|TRBV11-2|TRBJ2-7|many
CASSALPTYEQYF
TGTGCCAGCAGCGCCCTACCCACCTACGAGCAGTACTTC
>NA|TRBV28|TRBJ2-7|few
CASLEGLGEQYF
TGTGCCAGCCTAGAAGGGTTGGGCGAGCAGTACTTC
>NA|TRBV5-4|TRBJ2-7|many
CASSRIDISYEQYF
TGTGCCAGCAGCCGCATTGACATATCCTACGAGCAGTACTTC
>NA|TRBV14|TRBJ1-2|many
CASSQSRQGYTF
TGTGCCAGCAGCCAGAGCCGACAGGGCTACACCTTC
>TRBD2|TRBV5-8|TRBJ2-5|many
CASSPSSGSGKTQYF
TGTGCCAGCAGCCCCAGTAGCGGGAGTGGAAAGACCCAGTACTTC
>NA|TRBV15|TRBJ2-7|many
CATSREEQGNYEQYF
TGTGCCACCAGCAGAGAAGAACAAGGAAACTACGAGCAGTACTTC